This T cell receptor (beta chain) was identified during a study of OX40 agonist ivuxolimab in advanced cancers. Study outcomes and limitations: By week 6 at 0.1 to 3.0 mg/kg, blood CD4+ and CD8+ T cells had expanded clonally.

Excluded were patients having autoimmune disease history or systemic immunosuppression. Repertoires were generated with immunoSEQ multiplex PCR, while TCRdb's copy carries only in-frame clones and drops some. Here the sample spans 98,000 or so clones, 91% being singletons. Germline loops: CDR1 MDHEN, CDR2 SYDVKM. The CDR3 totals 15 residues. Trimming took off 4 bases at V and 3 bases at J, with 12 bases between the two ends. A remark on this clone: The target antigen is unknown.

This receptor was taken from an adult with an advanced solid tumor such as melanoma, head and neck, liver or kidney cancer. The material was CD4+ or CD8+ T cells sorted from blood, obtained in a trial of the OX40 agonist ivuxolimab. This chain links TRBV28 with TRBJ2-2; D uncertain. CDR3 bases: TGTGCCAGCAGTTCTCCTGCTAGGTACACCGGGGAGCTGTTTTTT. This codes for CASSSPARYTGELFF.